Listed below are T cell receptor beta chains from one sample, sequenced in a study of identical twins. TCRdb fed the 5' RACE reads into MiXCR, producing one record per CDR3 protein. The table records more than 650,000 distinct CDR3 sequences, 6% to 6.5% of them present only once. The sample comprised naive T cells sorted from blood. The receptor source for this set is a man aged 18 to 30 in good health. Each CDR3 is given with its conserved first and last residue. D genes are given only for firm matches. Rows may omit the clone size; those that give it use once, few, many or a size class.

TRBJ2-7	many	.	TRBV5-1	15	TGCGCCAGCAGCTTGGCGGCATCGAGAATTGGCGAGCAGTACTTC	CASSLAASRIGEQYF
TRBJ2-7	many	.	TRBV29-1	12	TGCAGCGTCCGCGGGACAGACTACGAGCAGTACTTC	CSVRGTDYEQYF
TRBJ2-1	many	.	TRBV12-3/TRBV12-4	14	TGTGCCAGCAGTTTAGCGGACGCCTACAATGAGCAGTTCTTC	CASSLADAYNEQFF
TRBJ2-3	.	TRBD1	TRBV30	15	TGTGCCTGGAGTGGGGCGGGACAGGGTACAGATACGCAGTATTTT	CAWSGAGQGTDTQYF
TRBJ2-2	.	.	TRBV11-2	14	TGTGCCAGCAGCTCATCCGGTTTTGTCGGGGAGCTGTTTTTT	CASSSSGFVGELFF
TRBJ2-3	many	TRBD2	TRBV28	15	TGTGCCAGCAGCCAACTAGCGGGAGTCACAGATACGCAGTATTTT	CASSQLAGVTDTQYF
TRBJ1-1	many	TRBD1	TRBV20-1	11	TGCAGCGTCACCGAAAGGGGGCCGGCTTTCTTT	CSVTERGPAFF
TRBJ1-4	many	.	TRBV4-2	15	TGTGCCAGCAGCCAAGATCCGGGGGCTAATGAAAAACTGTTTTTT	CASSQDPGANEKLFF
TRBJ2-7	.	TRBD2	TRBV27	14	TGTGCCAGCAGGCCCCCGGGACTAGCGATCGAGCAGTACTTC	CASRPPGLAIEQYF
TRBJ2-2	.	TRBD1	TRBV6-2/TRBV6-3	14	TGTGCCAGCAGGGACAGGGTTGCCACCGGGGAGCTGTTTTTT	CASRDRVATGELFF